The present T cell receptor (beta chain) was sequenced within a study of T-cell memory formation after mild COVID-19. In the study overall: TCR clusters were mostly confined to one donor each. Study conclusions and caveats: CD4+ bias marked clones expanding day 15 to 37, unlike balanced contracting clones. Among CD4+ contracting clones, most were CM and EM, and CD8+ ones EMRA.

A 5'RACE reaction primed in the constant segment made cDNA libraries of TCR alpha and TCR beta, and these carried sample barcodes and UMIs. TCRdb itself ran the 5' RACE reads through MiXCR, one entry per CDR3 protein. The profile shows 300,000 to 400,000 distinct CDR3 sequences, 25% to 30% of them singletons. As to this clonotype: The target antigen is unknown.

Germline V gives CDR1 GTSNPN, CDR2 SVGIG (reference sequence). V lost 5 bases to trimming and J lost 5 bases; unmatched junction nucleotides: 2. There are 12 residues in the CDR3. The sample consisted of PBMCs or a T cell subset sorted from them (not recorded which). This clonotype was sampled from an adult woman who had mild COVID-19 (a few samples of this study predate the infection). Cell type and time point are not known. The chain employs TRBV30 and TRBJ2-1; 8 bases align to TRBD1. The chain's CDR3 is CAWSTGDNEQFF. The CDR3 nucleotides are TGTGCCTGGTCGACAGGGGACAATGAGCAGTTCTTC.